A selection of T cell receptor beta chains follows, all from one sample in a study of blood T cell repertoires in COVID-19. Method: immunoSEQ multiplex PCR; TCRdb's copy keeps in-frame clones and lacks some. The sample contains under 350,000 clones, 65% to 90% of which appear only once. Material for sequencing was PBMCs or T cells enriched from blood (not recorded which). The receptors were gathered from a woman in her thirties or forties with acute COVID-19. Both conserved end residues are trimmed from each CDR3. The order of the fields is J gene, V gene, CDR3 protein.

J: TRBJ1-2
V: TRBV7-9
CDR3: ASEGQGSYGYT

J: TRBJ1-5
V: TRBV7-8
CDR3: ASSSGGGNTWGSGQPQH

J: TRBJ1-1
V: TRBV5-6
CDR3: ASRFLQTKNTEAF

J: TRBJ2-3
V: TRBV29-1
CDR3: SVEIGLAGGSGQY

J: TRBJ1-1
V: TRBV11-2
CDR3: ASSLGRRAQGWTEAF

J: TRBJ1-4
V: TRBV12-3/TRBV12-4
CDR3: ASSRQTNEKLF

J: TRBJ2-1
V: TRBV5-1
CDR3: ASSESGSYSYNEQF

J: TRBJ1-2
V: TRBV10-3
CDR3: AIPDRVHGGYT

J: TRBJ2-3
V: TRBV9
CDR3: ASSVAPSGGGDTQY

J: TRBJ1-2
V: TRBV28
CDR3: ASSPLTGYGYT

J: TRBJ2-1
V: TRBV2
CDR3: ASREFEYEQF

J: TRBJ2-7
V: TRBV10-3
CDR3: AIRKTGGPGEQY

J: TRBJ2-2
V: TRBV6-2/TRBV6-3
CDR3: ASSSSWAVQGTGELF

J: TRBJ2-1
V: TRBV18
CDR3: ASSPGLVSFNEQF

J: TRBJ2-3
V: TRBV27
CDR3: ASSLSRGGVTDTQY

J: TRBJ2-1
V: TRBV27
CDR3: ASSLLGGISYNEQF

J: TRBJ2-2
V: TRBV7-2
CDR3: ASSPAPGRTGVAGELF

J: TRBJ1-2
V: TRBV27
CDR3: ASSLLGQGNYGYT

J: TRBJ1-6
V: TRBV6-6
CDR3: ASSPPGSSSYNSPLH

J: TRBJ2-7
V: TRBV25-1
CDR3: ASRQGGSYEQY

J: TRBJ2-5
V: TRBV11-2
CDR3: ASSLEGQVQETQY

J: TRBJ2-7
V: TRBV9
CDR3: ASSVEGVPYEQY

J: TRBJ1-1
V: TRBV6-5
CDR3: ASSSRQGRGEAF

J: TRBJ2-1
V: TRBV2
CDR3: ASRTNSGSFNEQF

J: TRBJ2-2
V: TRBV5-1
CDR3: ASSLVQANTGELF

J: TRBJ2-7
V: TRBV7-8
CDR3: ASSSRGTGGDEQY